Presented here are 21 T cell receptor beta chains from one specimen sequenced in a study of spatial heterogeneity in lung cancer (dated by TCRdb to the late 2010s). The receptor library was made with 5' RACE. For sequencing, a NextSeq 500 was employed. In TCRdb, the public reads were trimmed at Q25 with fastp and aligned with MiXCR, with productive beta chains retained. Rows are combined by CDR3 protein, so each entry shows the most common genes and DNA. The sample yields 3,000 or so distinct CDR3 sequences; under 20% were counted once. 11% to 15% of the sample is taken by the ten largest. The full study reports these points: A correlation was observed between the number of expanded intratumoral alpha and beta TCRs and the tumor nonsynonymous mutation count.

No antigen is known for these receptors. The time point label, as the study defines it: sample taken at primary tumor resection. The material sequenced was lung tumor tissue, taken at surgery. These receptors originate from a male donor with early-stage non-small cell lung cancer.

On this clonotype: This beta chain turned up in a library designed for alpha chains; as an off-target read, its abundance says little. V usage is TRBV5-8 and J usage is TRBJ2-2, with D hard to call. Germline values: CDR1 SGHTS, CDR2 YDEGEE. This CDR3 is 9 amino acids long. The V and J ends lost 3 bases and 16 bases respectively, with 7 bases between them. The CDR3 DNA sequence: TGTGCCAGCAGCTACCCCGCGTTTTTT. It is translated as CASSYPAFF.

A note on this clonotype: This beta chain is a stray read from a library made for alpha chains; its abundance is not meaningful. V and J are TRBV4-1 and TRBJ2-1; 7 bases agree with TRBD2. The CDR3 is 15 residues long. The junction had 6 bases not matched to a gene; V was cut back by 3 bases and J by 4 bases. Germline V gene data show CDR1 as MGHRA and CDR2 as YSYEKL. The chain's CDR3 is CASSHKGGSYNEQFF. The CDR3 nucleotides read TGCGCCAGCAGCCATAAGGGAGGGTCTTACAATGAGCAGTTCTTC.

Concerning this clonotype: The library was prepared for alpha chains; this beta chain is a stray read, so its frequency means little. V gene TRBV11-2 combines with J gene TRBJ2-1, with TRBD2 matching over 7 bases. Germline lookup yields CDR1 SGHAT and CDR2 FQNNGV. There are 13 residues in the CDR3. With V trimmed by 2 bases and J by 10 bases, 5 bases remained unmatched. CDR3: CASSLFRGDEQFF. CDR3 DNA: TGTGCCAGCAGCTTATTTCGGGGGGACGAGCAGTTCTTC.

Worth noting for this clonotype: Being off target in a library aimed at alpha chains, this beta chain has a size of little meaning. The chain links TRBV28 to TRBJ2-5; D possibly corresponds to TRBD1 (6 bases). The germline CDR1 and CDR2 sequences are MDHEN and SYDVKM. There are 14 residues in the CDR3. The V and J ends lost 6 bases and 2 bases respectively, with 13 bases between them. CDR3 in amino acids: CASRPRQVQETQYF. In DNA form, the CDR3 reads TGTGCCAGCAGACCCCGACAGGTGCAAGAGACCCAGTACTTC.

This clonotype was recorded many times. In a library made to pick up alpha chains, this beta chain is a stray read with a size that means little. The gene calls are TRBV7-2 and TRBJ1-5; 10 positions agree with TRBD1. There are 14 residues in the CDR3. The ends lost 5 bases at V and 4 bases at J; junction bases unmatched: 2. Germline V gene lookup returns CDR1 SGHTA and CDR2 FQGNSA. The CDR3 DNA sequence: TGTGCCAGCAGCCCGGACAGGGGGAATCAGCCCCAGCATTTT. This translates into CASSPDRGNQPQHF.

This clonotype has a handful of counts. This beta chain lies outside the target of a library built for alpha chains; its clone size means little. The V and J genes are TRBV9 and TRBJ2-5; 10 nucleotides line up with TRBD2. This CDR3 has 17 amino acids. Germline V lookup: CDR1 SGDLS, CDR2 YYNGEE. V lost 3 bases to trimming and J lost 1 base; unmatched junction nucleotides: 9. The DNA for the CDR3 is TGTGCCAGCAGCGCCCCACGGATAGCGGGGGGCCAAGAGACCCAGTACTTC. It yields the protein CASSAPRIAGGQETQYF.

This clonotype is large by share. This beta chain is an unintended read in a library built for alpha chains; its size means little. The chain is built from TRBV12-3 or TRBV12-4 and TRBJ1-1; D remains ambiguous. The V and J ends lost 6 bases and 4 bases respectively, with 9 bases between them. This CDR3 spans 12 amino acids. The CDR3 reads CASRSSPTEAFF. In nucleotides, the CDR3 is TGTGCCAGCAGGTCCTCGCCCACTGAAGCTTTCTTT.

This clonotype is classed as medium-sized. This beta chain is an off-target read within a library intended for alpha chains, so its frequency means little. CDR3 sequence (DNA): TGCAGTGCCGACCGGGGGAGCACTGAAGCTTTCTTT. It yields the protein CSADRGSTEAFF. J is TRBJ1-1 and V is TRBV20-1, with a possible D match to TRBD1 (5 bases). The CDR3 spans 12 residues. The V and J ends lost 6 bases and 4 bases respectively, with 12 bases between them. CDR1 and CDR2 (germline): DFQATT, SNEGSKA (reference sequence).

This clonotype appeared many times. This beta chain represents an off-target read in a library built for alpha chains; its size is of limited meaning. The chain links TRBV29-1 to TRBJ2-2; 7 nucleotides align to TRBD1. The CDR3 has 13 amino acids. From germline, CDR1 is SQVTM and CDR2 ANQGSEA. The V gene end was trimmed by 6 bases and the J gene end by 7 bases; junction bases not matched to a gene: 8. The CDR3 loop reads CSVGTGDGGELFF. CDR3 in DNA: TGCAGCGTGGGAACAGGGGACGGCGGGGAGCTGTTTTTT.

Worth noting for this clonotype: The library was prepared for alpha chains; this beta chain is a stray read, so its frequency means little. The V gene is TRBV4-1, the J gene TRBJ2-7, with 14 bases identical to TRBD2. The CDR3 consists of 16 residues. Germline CDR1 MGHRA, CDR2 YSYEKL. V was clipped by 5 bases and J by 1 base; unmatched bases: 4. In DNA, the CDR3 is TGCGCCAGCAGCTCGGGGACTAGCGGGGGTTCCTACGAGCAGTACTTC. Its protein is CASSSGTSGGSYEQYF.

On this clonotype itself: This beta chain is an unintended read in a library built for alpha chains; its size means little. The V call is TRBV6-5, the J call TRBJ2-2, with 9 bases lining up with TRBD1. V was clipped by 6 bases and J by 3 bases; unmatched bases: 5. The CDR3 is made up of 15 amino acids. Germline V gene lookup returns CDR1 MNHEY and CDR2 SVGAGI. In DNA, the CDR3 is TGTGCCAGCAGGGACTGGACAGGGGACACCGGGGAGCTGTTTTTT. Its translation is CASRDWTGDTGELFF.

This clonotype was found many times. As an off-target read in a library built for alpha chains, this beta chain has a frequency of little significance. The CDR3 DNA sequence: TGTGCCAGCAGTGCGTCTATTGGACGGGTCCGGAGCGAGCAGTACTTC. This encodes CASSASIGRVRSEQYF. This sequence joins TRBV2 and TRBJ2-7; D unclear. Trimming took off 4 bases at V and 6 bases at J, with 22 bases between the two ends. The length of the CDR3 is 16 residues. Germline V gene sequence: CDR1 SNHLY, CDR2 FYNNEI. The full variable domain, rest sourced from reference TRBV2 and TRBJ2-7, is EPEVTQTPSHQVTQMGQEVILRCVPISNHLYFYWYRQILGQKVEFLVSFYNNEISEKSEIFDDQFSVERPDGSNFTLKIRSTKLEDSAMYFCASSASIGRVRSEQYFGPGTRLTVT.

On this clonotype: This beta chain came through as a stray read in a library set up for alpha chains, and its size says little. The chain uses TRBV20-1 and TRBJ2-3; 12 bases match TRBD2. V lost 6 bases and J lost 3; bases outside the gene matches: 16. This CDR3 comprises 18 residues. Germline V gene data show CDR1 as DFQATT and CDR2 as SNEGSKA (reference sequence). CDR3 protein: CSASLTWTSGAKTDTQYF. CDR3 nucleotides: TGCAGTGCCTCACTGACCTGGACTAGCGGGGCCAAGACAGATACGCAGTATTTT.

By proportion, this clonotype is medium-sized. This beta chain was picked up by a library intended for alpha chains and is off target, so its count carries little meaning. The chain is built from TRBV6-6 and TRBJ1-1; D is ambiguous. Trimming shortened V by 2 bases and J by 7 bases, and 11 bases separated the two germline ends. Per germline, CDR1 MNHNY and CDR2 SVGAGI (reference sequence). The CDR3 has 13 amino acids. The CDR3 protein is CASSYGDKSEAFF. The CDR3 DNA reads TGTGCCAGCAGTTACGGAGACAAAAGTGAAGCTTTCTTT.

This clonotype is classed as medium-sized (0.01 to 0.1%). This beta chain was picked up by a library intended for alpha chains and is off target, so its count carries little meaning. The chain carries TRBV6-5 and TRBJ2-5, with a tentative D call TRBD1 (6 bases). Germline CDR1 and CDR2: MNHEY and SVGAGI. The CDR3 spans 15 residues. Trimming shortened V by 1 base and J by 5 bases, and 14 bases separated the two germline ends. CDR3 DNA sequence: TGTGCCAGCAGTTACTACCTACAGGGAAGGGAGACCCAGTACTTC. Its protein is CASSYYLQGRETQYF.

Worth noting for this clonotype: This beta chain is off target for a library built for alpha chains, so its abundance means little. The rearrangement uses TRBV11-3 and TRBJ2-1, with 10 bases lining up with TRBD2. The CDR3 runs 15 residues. The V gene end was trimmed by 5 bases and the J gene end by 5 bases; junction bases not matched to a gene: 6. The germline CDR1 and CDR2 sequences are SGHNT and YENEEA. CDR3 loop: CASSRGLAENNEQFF. DNA of the CDR3: TGTGCCAGCAGCAGAGGACTAGCGGAGAACAATGAGCAGTTCTTC.

This clonotype counts as medium-sized. This beta chain is a stray read from a library made for alpha chains; its abundance is not meaningful. The CDR3 region has the DNA TGTGCCAGCAGTCATGGGACTAGTCCCGATGGGTGGACGCAGTATTTT. It specifies CASSHGTSPDGWTQYF. V is TRBV6-5 and J is TRBJ2-3; 8 bases map to TRBD2. Losses at the gene ends were 5 bases for V and 9 bases for J; bases not matched to a gene: 16. The CDR3 consists of 16 residues. Per the germline V gene, CDR1 is MNHEY and CDR2 is SVGAGI.

This clonotype is medium-sized (0.01 to 0.1%) in the sample. This beta chain is an off-target read within a library intended for alpha chains, so its frequency means little. The chain has TRBV9 and TRBJ2-3; 10 positions agree with TRBD2. The CDR3 contains 16 residues. The V and J ends lost 4 bases and 4 bases, in that order; junction bases with no gene match: 9. Looked up from germline, CDR1 is SGDLS and CDR2 is YYNGEE. CDR3 region: CASSPQGAGGPDTQYF. CDR3 in DNA: TGTGCCAGCAGCCCCCAAGGAGCGGGGGGGCCAGATACGCAGTATTTT.

Only a few counts were recorded for this clonotype. This beta chain is an unintended read in a library built for alpha chains; its size means little. This chain links TRBV7-9 with TRBJ2-5; D is uncertain. V lost 2 bases, J lost 3 bases, and 13 bases lay in between. Germline loops: CDR1 SEHNR, CDR2 FQNEAQ (reference sequence). This CDR3 is built from 15 residues. Here the CDR3 reads CASSLIGTRKETQYF. The CDR3 nucleotides are TGTGCCAGCAGCTTAATCGGTACTCGAAAAGAGACCCAGTACTTC.

This clonotype is medium-sized by share. Being off target in a library aimed at alpha chains, this beta chain has a size of little meaning. The J gene is TRBJ2-4, the V gene TRBV27, with 11 nucleotides matching TRBD1. This CDR3 spans 14 amino acids. The germline V gene has CDR1 MNHEY and CDR2 SMNVEV (reference sequence). With 8 bases clipped from V and 7 bases from J, the junction kept 7 bases outside the gene matches. The CDR3 here is CASATGTGGNIQYF. The CDR3, as DNA: TGTGCCAGCGCAACCGGGACAGGGGGTAACATTCAGTACTTC.

This clonotype occurred a few times. Since the library was made to target alpha chains, this beta chain is a stray read and its abundance is not meaningful. The CDR3 nucleotides are TGCGCCAGCAGCTTAGGGATGGGAGAGCCCCAGCATTTT. Encoded protein: CASSLGMGEPQHF. The chain uses TRBV5-1 and TRBJ1-5; unclear D gene. The CDR3 spans 13 residues. V shed 2 bases and J shed 8 bases, with 11 bases lying between them. Germline V lookup: CDR1 SGHRS, CDR2 YFSETQ.